These T cell receptor beta chains were read from a single sample in a study of cytomegalovirus exposure and HLA in healthy donors. Measured with immunoSEQ multiplex PCR; TCRdb has only the in-frame clones, and not every one. The sample includes about 140,000 clones, nearly 80% of them seen just once. The sample consisted of PBMCs. Receptors originate from a male donor in good health and CMV-seronegative. The CDR3 runs from the conserved cysteine through the conserved F or W. Fields, in order: CDR3 protein, CDR3 DNA, V gene, D gene, J gene, clone size. A D gene is named only where the DNA matches it firmly. A clone size is listed for some rows: how often the clone was seen (once, few, many), or a class if it is expanded.

CDR3aa: CASSEEGVPPWNTEAFF
CDR3nt: TGTGCCAGCAGTGAAGAAGGGGTCCCCCCGTGGAACACTGAAGCTTTCTTT
v_gene: TRBV6-1
d_gene: NA
j_gene: TRBJ1-1
abundance: NA

CDR3aa: CASGGQQDHQPQHF
CDR3nt: TGTGCCAGCGGTGGGCAACAGGATCACCAGCCCCAGCATTTT
v_gene: TRBV27
d_gene: NA
j_gene: TRBJ1-5
abundance: NA

CDR3aa: CAISDGGEAFF
CDR3nt: TGTGCCATCAGTGACGGGGGTGAAGCTTTCTTT
v_gene: TRBV10-3
d_gene: NA
j_gene: TRBJ1-1
abundance: NA

CDR3aa: CASSLDPGGNEQFF
CDR3nt: TGTGCCAGCAGCTTGGACCCGGGGGGCAATGAGCAGTTCTTC
v_gene: TRBV5-4
d_gene: TRBD2
j_gene: TRBJ2-1
abundance: NA

CDR3aa: CASTTSGSTGDTQYF
CDR3nt: TGTGCCAGCACTACTAGCGGGAGCACAGGAGATACGCAGTATTTT
v_gene: TRBV5-6
d_gene: TRBD2
j_gene: TRBJ2-3
abundance: NA

CDR3aa: CASSLAGGPYNEQFF
CDR3nt: TGTGCCAGCAGCCTAGCGGGGGGGCCCTACAATGAGCAGTTCTTC
v_gene: TRBV28
d_gene: TRBD2
j_gene: TRBJ2-1
abundance: NA

CDR3aa: CASSQGQGYSNQPQHF
CDR3nt: TGTGCCAGCAGTCAAGGACAGGGTTATAGCAATCAGCCCCAGCATTTT
v_gene: TRBV27
d_gene: TRBD1
j_gene: TRBJ1-5
abundance: once

CDR3aa: CASSGEGGDYEQYF
CDR3nt: TGTGCCAGCTCTGGTGAAGGGGGCGACTACGAGCAGTACTTC
v_gene: TRBV27
d_gene: TRBD1
j_gene: TRBJ2-7
abundance: NA

CDR3aa: CASRAGGPYNEQFF
CDR3nt: TGTGCCAGCCGGGCGGGGGGGCCCTACAATGAGCAGTTCTTC
v_gene: TRBV6-1
d_gene: TRBD2
j_gene: TRBJ2-1
abundance: NA

CDR3aa: CASSLGGGAGGEQYF
CDR3nt: TGTGCCAGCAGCTTAGGCGGGGGGGCCGGGGGTGAGCAGTACTTC
v_gene: TRBV7-3
d_gene: TRBD2
j_gene: TRBJ2-7
abundance: NA

CDR3aa: CASRDRSTSEQYF
CDR3nt: TGTGCCAGCAGGGACAGGTCCACCAGCGAGCAGTACTTC
v_gene: TRBV6-1
d_gene: TRBD1
j_gene: TRBJ2-7
abundance: NA

CDR3aa: CASSEATGAPYNEQFF
CDR3nt: TGTGCCAGCAGCGAAGCGACAGGTGCACCATACAATGAGCAGTTCTTC
v_gene: TRBV7-9
d_gene: NA
j_gene: TRBJ2-1
abundance: NA

CDR3aa: CASSTGQGRTEAFF
CDR3nt: TGCGCCAGCAGCACGGGACAGGGAAGGACTGAAGCTTTCTTT
v_gene: TRBV5-1
d_gene: TRBD1
j_gene: TRBJ1-1
abundance: NA

CDR3aa: CASRVGFTDTQYF
CDR3nt: TGTGCCAGCCGGGTAGGCTTCACAGATACGCAGTATTTT
v_gene: TRBV5-6
d_gene: NA
j_gene: TRBJ2-3
abundance: once